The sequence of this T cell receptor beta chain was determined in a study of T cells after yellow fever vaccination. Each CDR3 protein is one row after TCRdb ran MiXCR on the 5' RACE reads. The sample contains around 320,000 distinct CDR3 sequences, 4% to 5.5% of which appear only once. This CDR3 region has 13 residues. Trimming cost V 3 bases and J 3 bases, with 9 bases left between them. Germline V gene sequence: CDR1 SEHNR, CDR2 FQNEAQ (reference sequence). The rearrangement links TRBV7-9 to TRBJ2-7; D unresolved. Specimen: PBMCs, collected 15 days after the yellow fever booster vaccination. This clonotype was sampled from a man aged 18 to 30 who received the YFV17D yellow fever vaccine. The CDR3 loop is CASSFSKDYEQYF. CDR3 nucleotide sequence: TGTGCCAGCAGCTTTTCGAAAGACTACGAGCAGTACTTC.